This entry lists 26 T cell receptor beta chains sequenced from one sample in a study of radiation and T cells in renal cell carcinoma (dated by TCRdb to about 2020). The library was generated by the immunoSEQ multiplex PCR assay. The immuneACCESS repertoire file appears here via TCRdb, limited to in-frame rearrangements. These files lack a portion of the clones; in checked studies, under half of the deficit traces to unresolved V genes, and the cause of the others is not known. The sample has 150,000 to 160,000 clones on record, roughly 89% of them singletons. Around 13% of the sample goes to the ten largest clones. Read against the paper, the sample's time point label means: blood 2 weeks post-SBRT. This specimen's treatment or condition label, interpreted: 15 Gy SBRT to primary tumor, nephrectomy 4 weeks later. The source material was blood, sampled from a patient whose treatment included radiotherapy and nephrectomy. These receptors originate from a woman aged 45-65 years with renal cell carcinoma.

This rearrangement joins TRBV6-6 to TRBJ1-6; 7 bases are a match to TRBD1. V shed 4 bases and J 4 bases; nucleotides not matched to a gene: 7. CDR1 is MNHNY, CDR2 SVGAGI, per germline (reference sequence). There are 16 residues in the CDR3. The CDR3 DNA reads as TGTGCCAGCAGTTCCACCGGGGGACAGTATAATTCACCCCTCCACTTT. Translated, it gives CASSSTGGQYNSPLHF.

CDR3 DNA: TGTGCCAGCAGCCCCGCGATGGGCAGACCGGATACGCAGTATTTT. As protein: CASSPAMGRPDTQYF. The chain couples TRBV14 to TRBJ2-3; no definite D call. V was cut by 4 bases and J by 6 bases, with 17 bases left in between. This CDR3 has 15 amino acids. CDR1 and CDR2 from the germline V gene are SGHDN and FVKESK.

V usage is TRBV11-2 and J usage is TRBJ2-3, with TRBD2 identical over 11 bases. Trimming at V came to 5 bases and at J to 4 bases, leaving 5 bases not matched to a gene. Germline loops: CDR1 SGHAT, CDR2 FQNNGV. The CDR3 loop spans 15 amino acids. CDR3 DNA: TGTGCCAGCAGCCCGACTAGCGGGGCCGCAGATACGCAGTATTTT. Translation gives CASSPTSGAADTQYF.

CDR3 loop: CASSVDEGTEKLFF. In DNA, the CDR3 is TGTGCCAGCAGCGTAGACGAGGGTACTGAAAAACTGTTTTTT. The chain carries TRBV9 and TRBJ1-4; D is uncertain. The ends were cut back, 0 bases at V and 7 bases at J, with 10 bases in the middle. There are 14 residues in the CDR3. Germline V gene data show CDR1 as SGDLS and CDR2 as YYNGEE.

This chain joins TRBV19 and TRBJ1-4; possibly TRBD1 for D (5 bases). The germline V gene encodes CDR1 LNHDA and CDR2 SQIVND (reference sequence). Between the trimmed V and J ends, which lost 4 bases and 6 bases, there was a span of 18 bases. There are 16 residues in the CDR3. This CDR3 is CASSSGAGDGDEKLFF. CDR3 coding DNA: TGTGCCAGTAGTAGTGGCGCGGGGGACGGTGATGAAAAACTGTTTTTT.

This chain links TRBV7-9 with TRBJ2-3; TRBD1 agrees at 8 bases. This CDR3 has 17 residues. Trimming cost V 1 base and J 2 bases; bases outside gene matches: 8. Germline assignment: CDR1 SEHNR and CDR2 FQNEAQ (reference sequence). CDR3 loop: CASSLGVGTGPTDTQYF. The CDR3 nucleotides read TGTGCCAGCAGCTTAGGGGTAGGGACAGGTCCCACAGATACGCAGTATTTT.

The V call is TRBV9, the J call TRBJ2-5; possibly TRBD2 for D (7 bases). V gave up 4 bases and J gave up 5 bases, with 18 bases separating them. The germline V gene has CDR1 SGDLS and CDR2 YYNGEE. The CDR3 runs to 15 residues. The CDR3 DNA reads TGTGCCAGCAGCTCTCAGAGGGGGGGCCTGGAGACCCAGTACTTC. It codes for CASSSQRGGLETQYF.

The chain combines TRBV5-4 with TRBJ2-3; D perhaps matches TRBD2 (7 bases). The length of the CDR3 is 15 residues. The V and J ends lost 0 bases and 4 bases respectively, with 12 bases between them. Germline V gene sequence: CDR1 SGHNT, CDR2 YYREEE (reference sequence). CDR3 region: CASSLGGGAADTQYF. Here the CDR3 DNA reads TGTGCCAGCAGCTTGGGAGGGGGGGCCGCAGATACGCAGTATTTT.

This clone appeared once. V and J are TRBV7-8 and TRBJ2-7; TRBD2 matches 9 bases. The CDR3 totals 19 residues. The V and J ends lost 5 bases and 1 base, in that order; junction bases with no gene match: 18. Germline CDR1 SGHVS, CDR2 FQNEAQ. The CDR3 DNA follows: TGTGCCAGCAGCGAAAGGGCGGCGGGGGGGCTTACTCGATCCTACGAGCAGTACTTC. Protein sequence: CASSERAAGGLTRSYEQYF.

The V and J genes are TRBV2 and TRBJ1-4, with D unclear. Trimming took off 5 bases at V and 3 bases at J, with 10 bases between the two ends. In germline, CDR1 is SNHLY, CDR2 FYNNEI. The CDR3 has 14 amino acids. In DNA, the CDR3 is TGTGCCAGCAGTCCGGACGGATCTAATGAAAAACTGTTTTTT. Translation: CASSPDGSNEKLFF.

The gene calls are TRBV2 and TRBJ2-2, with 11 bases fitting TRBD2. This CDR3 is 15 amino acids long. J gave up 4 bases and V 5 bases, and 3 bases lay outside the gene matches. Germline lookup yields CDR1 SNHLY and CDR2 FYNNEI. CDR3: CASSSTSGVTGELFF. The CDR3, as DNA: TGTGCCAGCAGTTCGACTAGCGGGGTCACCGGGGAGCTGTTTTTT. The full variable domain, rest sourced from reference TRBV2 and TRBJ2-2, is EPEVTQTPSHQVTQMGQEVILRCVPISNHLYFYWYRQILGQKVEFLVSFYNNEISEKSEIFDDQFSVERPDGSNFTLKIRSTKLEDSAMYFCASSSTSGVTGELFFGEGSRLTVL.

The chain links TRBV9 to TRBJ1-6; no definite D call. CDR1 is SGDLS, CDR2 YYNGEE, per germline. This CDR3 is built from 13 residues. The V end lost 0 bases, the J end lost 7 bases, and 5 bases lay between the germline ends. CDR3 region: CASSVDQNSPLHF. DNA of the CDR3: TGTGCCAGCAGCGTAGATCAAAATTCACCCCTCCACTTT. The full variable domain, rest sourced from reference TRBV9 and TRBJ1-6, is DSGVTQTPKHLITATGQRVTLRCSPRSGDLSVYWYQQSLDQGLQFLIQYYNGEERAKGNILERFSAQQFPDLHSELNLSSLELGDSALYFCASSVDQNSPLHFGNGTRLTVT.

The rearrangement joins TRBV5-6 to TRBJ2-5, with D unclear. The end of the DNA is better explained by TRBJ2-7, so the J call may be wrong. The length of the CDR3 is 15 residues. Germline CDR1 is SGHDT and CDR2 is YYEEEE. CDR3 amino acids: CASSLWWQESYEQYF. The CDR3 DNA reads TGTGCCAGCAGCTTATGGTGGCAGGAATCCTACGAGCAGTACTTC.

V usage is TRBV6-5 and J usage is TRBJ1-5; D is unclear. The CDR3 has 14 amino acids. V gave up 5 bases and J gave up 0 bases, with 8 bases separating them. CDR1 and CDR2 from the germline V gene are MNHEY and SVGAGI. Here the CDR3 reads CASSKFYSNQPQHF. The CDR3 DNA sequence: TGTGCCAGCAGTAAATTTTATAGCAATCAGCCCCAGCATTTT.

The rearrangement joins TRBV10-2 to TRBJ1-3, with 7 positions matching TRBD1. Germline CDR1 reads WSHSY; CDR2 reads SAAADI. Losses at the gene ends were 6 bases for V and 1 base for J; bases not matched to a gene: 9. This CDR3 comprises 16 residues. CDR3 DNA sequence: TGCGCCAGCAGGGGGCTGACAGGGATGTCTGGAAACACCATATATTTT. It is translated as CASRGLTGMSGNTIYF.

This chain links TRBV29-1 with TRBJ2-5, with 9 bases matching TRBD1. The CDR3 length is 14 residues. V lost 7 bases, J lost 4 bases, and 10 bases stayed unmatched. Germline CDR1 SQVTM, CDR2 ANQGSEA. The CDR3 DNA follows: TGCAGCGCCCTGGAACAGGGGGCTAGAGAGACCCAGTACTTC. This sequence encodes CSALEQGARETQYF.

The chain employs TRBV6-8 and TRBJ2-1, with TRBD2 identical over 8 bases. CDR1 and CDR2 from the germline V gene are MNHGY and SAAAGT. The CDR3 length is 14 residues. The V and J ends lost 2 bases and 8 bases, in that order; junction bases with no gene match: 5. The CDR3 spells CASSYSGGTDEQFF. The CDR3 nucleotides are TGTGCCAGCAGTTACAGCGGGGGTACGGATGAGCAGTTCTTC.

The chain uses TRBV10-3 and TRBJ1-6, with D maybe TRBD1 (6 bases). CDR1 and CDR2 (germline): ENHRY, SYGVKD. CDR3 length: 13 amino acids. Trimming removed 6 bases at V and 7 bases at J, with 10 bases between. The CDR3 protein is CAIRDSDNSPLHF. The CDR3 DNA is TGTGCCATCAGGGACAGTGACAATTCACCCCTCCACTTT.

The genes are TRBV4-2 and TRBJ2-2; 7 nucleotides agree with TRBD2. Germline values: CDR1 LGHNA, CDR2 YNFKEQ. The CDR3 is 13 residues long. V trimming: 1 base; J trimming: 10 bases; junction bases outside the gene matches: 3. CDR3 DNA: TGTGCCAGCAGCCAAGGAGCGGGACTGGAGCTGTTTTTT. Residues: CASSQGAGLELFF.

This chain joins TRBV19 and TRBJ1-4, with no clear D. From germline, CDR1 is LNHDA and CDR2 SQIVND (reference sequence). This CDR3 spans 14 amino acids. Between the trimmed V and J ends, which lost 7 bases and 3 bases, there was a span of 12 bases. In DNA form, the CDR3 reads TGTGCCAGTAAGGTTGGGCTCGCTAATGAAAAACTGTTTTTT. Translation gives CASKVGLANEKLFF.

This clone was recorded once. J is TRBJ2-5 and V is TRBV5-6; D gene unclear. There are 12 residues in the CDR3. The V end was cut by 0 bases, the J end by 4 bases, with 4 bases between. Looked up from germline, CDR1 is SGHDT and CDR2 is YYEEEE. The CDR3 coding sequence is TGTGCCAGCAGCTTGGCCGTAGAGACCCAGTACTTC. Protein product: CASSLAVETQYF.

The chain couples TRBV19 to TRBJ2-7, with TRBD1 matching 9 bases. This CDR3 comprises 16 residues. The germline CDR1 and CDR2 sequences are LNHDA and SQIVND (reference sequence). J was trimmed by 0 bases and V by 6 bases; bases with no gene match: 9. CDR3 amino acids: CASSSETGGSSYEQYF. In DNA, the CDR3 is TGTGCCAGTAGCTCGGAAACAGGGGGCAGCTCCTACGAGCAGTACTTC.

The J gene is TRBJ2-2, the V gene TRBV6-6; no firm D call. Trimming took 8 bases from V and 2 from J, leaving 15 bases between them. Germline CDR1 reads MNHNY; CDR2 reads SVGAGI (reference sequence). This CDR3 is 15 amino acids long. CDR3: CASHPGSRNTGELFF. In nucleotides, the CDR3 is TGTGCCAGCCACCCGGGCAGCCGAAACACCGGGGAGCTGTTTTTT.

The V gene is TRBV18, the J gene TRBJ1-5; the match to TRBD1 covers 8 bases. CDR1 and CDR2 (germline): KGHSH, LQKENI. This CDR3 is 20 amino acids long. J gave up 0 bases and V 3 bases, and 16 bases lay outside the gene matches. CDR3 sequence reads: CASSPGVQAGGFLSNQPQHF. For the CDR3, the DNA is TGTGCCAGCTCACCGGGGGTTCAGGCAGGGGGCTTCCTTAGCAATCAGCCCCAGCATTTT.

This clone occurred a few times. The V call is TRBV6-5, the J call TRBJ1-4; no definite D call. Trimming removed 2 bases from V and 6 bases from J, with 7 bases in between. The CDR3 totals 13 residues. Germline V gene sequence: CDR1 MNHEY, CDR2 SVGAGI. The DNA of the CDR3 is TGTGCCAGCAGTTACCTGTCGGATGAAAAACTGTTTTTT. It yields the protein CASSYLSDEKLFF.

This rearrangement joins TRBV2 to TRBJ1-5, with D hard to call. The CDR3 sequence is 14 residues long. Germline loops: CDR1 SNHLY, CDR2 FYNNEI. Deletions cut 6 bases from V and 0 bases from J, with 9 bases between. The chain's CDR3 is CASRLDISNQPQHF. The DNA for the CDR3 is TGTGCCAGCAGGCTCGACATTAGCAATCAGCCCCAGCATTTT.